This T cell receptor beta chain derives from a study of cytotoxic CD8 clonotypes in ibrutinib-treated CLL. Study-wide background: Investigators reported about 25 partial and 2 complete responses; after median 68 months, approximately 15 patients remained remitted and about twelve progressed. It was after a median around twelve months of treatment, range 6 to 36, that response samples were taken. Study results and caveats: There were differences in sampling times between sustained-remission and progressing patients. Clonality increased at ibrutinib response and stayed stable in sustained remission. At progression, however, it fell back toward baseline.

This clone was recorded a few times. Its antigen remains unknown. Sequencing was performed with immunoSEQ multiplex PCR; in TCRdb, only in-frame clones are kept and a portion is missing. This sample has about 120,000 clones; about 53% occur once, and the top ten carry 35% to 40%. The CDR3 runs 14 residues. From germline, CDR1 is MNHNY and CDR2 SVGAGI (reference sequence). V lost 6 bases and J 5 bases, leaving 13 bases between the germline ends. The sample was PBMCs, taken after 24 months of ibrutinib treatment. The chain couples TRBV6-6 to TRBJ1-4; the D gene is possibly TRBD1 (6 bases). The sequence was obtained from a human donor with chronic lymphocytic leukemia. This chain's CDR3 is CASSRTVSNEKLFF. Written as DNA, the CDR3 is TGTGCCAGCAGCAGGACAGTATCAAATGAAAAACTGTTTTTT.